Shown below are 16 T cell receptor beta chains from a single sample sequenced in a study of T-cell memory formation after mild COVID-19. Via MiXCR, TCRdb re-called the 5' RACE reads, giving one row per CDR3 protein. The data show more than 350,000 distinct CDR3 sequences, around a fifth seen once. Sequenced material: PBMCs or a T cell subset sorted from them (not recorded which). These receptors were collected from an adult woman who had mild COVID-19 (a few samples of this study predate the infection). Cell type and time point are not known.

The chain employs TRBV7-9 and TRBJ2-7; tentative D call: TRBD1 (5 bases). The CDR3 loop spans 14 amino acids. Trimming pared 1 base from V and 0 bases from J, leaving 7 bases between. Per the germline V gene, CDR1 is SEHNR and CDR2 is FQNEAQ (reference sequence). This chain's CDR3 is CASSLGGHSYEQYF. The CDR3 DNA is TGTGCCAGCAGCTTAGGAGGACACTCCTACGAGCAGTACTTC.

The V and J genes are TRBV24-1 and TRBJ2-2; no clear D gene. The V gene lost 2 bases and the J gene lost 3 bases, with 3 bases spanning the gap. The CDR3 extends over 13 amino acids. CDR1 is KGHDR and CDR2 is SFDVKD in the germline V gene. CDR3 nucleotide sequence: TGTGCCACCAGTGATTCGTACACCGGGGAGCTGTTTTTT. Translating it yields CATSDSYTGELFF.

The J gene is TRBJ2-1, the V gene TRBV4-2; D assignment may be TRBD1 or TRBD2 (5 bases each). The CDR3 spans 15 residues. Germline assignment: CDR1 LGHNA and CDR2 YNFKEQ. Trimming pared 0 bases from V and 4 bases from J, leaving 10 bases between. The CDR3 here is CASSQDRDGYNEQFF. For the CDR3, the DNA is TGTGCCAGCAGCCAAGATCGGGACGGATACAATGAGCAGTTCTTC.

This clonotype was seen only a few times. V and J are TRBV20-1 and TRBJ2-3; tentative D call: TRBD2 (5 bases). In germline, CDR1 is DFQATT, CDR2 SNEGSKA (reference sequence). Between the trimmed V and J ends, which lost 5 bases and 1 base, there was a span of 16 bases. This CDR3 has 15 residues. The CDR3 sequence: CSASVLGSGTDTQYF. CDR3 sequence (DNA): TGCAGTGCTTCCGTACTAGGGAGCGGCACAGATACGCAGTATTTT.

In this sample, this clonotype turned up once. This chain uses TRBV10-3 with TRBJ1-1; TRBD1 matches at 7 bases. Per germline, CDR1 ENHRY and CDR2 SYGVKD. V was clipped by 2 bases and J by 3 bases; unmatched bases: 12. This CDR3 is built from 17 residues. CDR3 coding DNA: TGTGCCATCAGTGAGGGGACAGTCAAAACTGAGGACACTGAAGCTTTCTTT. Protein sequence: CAISEGTVKTEDTEAFF.

A few counts support this clonotype. The chain has TRBV7-9 and TRBJ2-7, with TRBD1 matching over 8 bases. The CDR3 consists of 14 residues. The germline gives CDR1 SEHNR, CDR2 FQNEAQ (reference sequence). Trimming removed 5 bases from V and 1 base from J; junction bases left unmatched: 4. The CDR3 sequence: CASSTWDRSYEQYF. As DNA, the CDR3 is TGTGCCAGCAGCACATGGGACAGGTCCTACGAGCAGTACTTC.

This clonotype was picked up a small number of times. The rearrangement links TRBV7-6 to TRBJ2-2; 7 nucleotides align to TRBD2. Germline V gene sequence: CDR1 SGHVS, CDR2 FNYEAQ. The V gene end was trimmed by 4 bases and the J gene end by 2 bases; junction bases not matched to a gene: 4. The CDR3 has 15 residues. CDR3 protein: CASSSRGSNTGELFF. The CDR3 DNA reads TGTGCCAGCAGCTCGCGGGGGAGCAACACCGGGGAGCTGTTTTTT. The complete variable domain, with remaining parts taken from reference TRBV7-6 and TRBJ2-2, reads GAGVSQSPRYKVTKRGQDVALRCDPISGHVSLYWYRQALGQGPEFLTYFNYEAQQDKSGLPNDRFSAERPEGSISTLTIQRTEQRDSAMYRCASSSRGSNTGELFFGEGSRLTVL.

This clonotype came up a few times. The V and J genes are TRBV7-8 and TRBJ1-5, with D unresolved. V shed 5 bases and J shed 2 bases, with 13 bases lying between them. Germline CDR1 and CDR2: SGHVS and FQNEAQ. The CDR3 extends over 15 amino acids. The CDR3 here is CASSGSVGGNQPQHF. The CDR3 DNA sequence: TGTGCCAGCAGCGGCAGCGTTGGGGGCAATCAGCCCCAGCATTTT.

The chain carries TRBV10-3 and TRBJ2-1, with 8 bases aligning to TRBD2. V lost 5 bases and J lost 4; bases outside the gene matches: 4. Germline CDR1 is ENHRY and CDR2 is SYGVKD. CDR3 length equals 14 residues. The CDR3 loop is CAISLGGDYNEQFF. The CDR3 DNA is TGTGCCATCAGTCTCGGGGGGGATTACAATGAGCAGTTCTTC.

This rearrangement joins TRBV15 to TRBJ1-1, with no clear D. The CDR3 runs 16 residues. Deletions cut 0 bases from V and 1 base from J, with 12 bases between. The germline gives CDR1 LNHNV, CDR2 YYDKDF (reference sequence). The CDR3 protein is CATSRDRTVKNTEAFF. The CDR3, as DNA: TGTGCCACCAGCAGAGACAGGACCGTGAAGAACACTGAAGCTTTCTTT.

This clonotype was found a few times. The chain couples TRBV5-1 to TRBJ2-7; either TRBD1 or TRBD2 may fit D (6 bases each). Per germline, CDR1 SGHRS and CDR2 YFSETQ. V lost 4 bases and J lost 7, with 12 bases in between. The CDR3 consists of 12 residues. CDR3 nucleotide sequence: TGCGCCAGCAGCACCGGGGGCAGGGAGCAGTACTTC. Its protein product is CASSTGGREQYF.

The chain employs TRBV24-1 and TRBJ2-3; possibly TRBD2 for D (5 bases). CDR1 and CDR2 from the germline V gene are KGHDR and SFDVKD. This CDR3 is built from 14 residues. Trimming stripped 4 bases from V and 8 bases from J, with 15 bases between. DNA of the CDR3: TGTGCCACCAGTGACCCATCTAGCTTCGGTACGCAGTATTTT. Its protein is CATSDPSSFGTQYF.

This clonotype has a handful of counts. V and J are TRBV11-3 and TRBJ2-2, with 9 bases lining up with TRBD1. The germline CDR1 and CDR2 sequences are SGHNT and YENEEA. The CDR3 extends over 15 amino acids. The J segment lost 5 bases and the V segment lost 5 bases, leaving 6 bases of the junction unmatched. In DNA, the CDR3 is TGTGCCAGCAGCCGTGGGACAGGGAGGACCGGGGAGCTGTTTTTT. This translates into CASSRGTGRTGELFF.

This clonotype was picked up a small number of times. This chain uses TRBV6-5 with TRBJ2-1; perhaps D is TRBD1 or TRBD2 (7 bases each). CDR1 and CDR2 (germline): MNHEY, SVGAGI. Trimming shortened V by 6 bases and J by 10 bases, and 16 bases separated the two germline ends. The CDR3 runs to 13 residues. The CDR3 DNA reads as TGTGCCAGCAGAAACCGACAGGGAGGGGAGCAGTTCTTC. Its translation: CASRNRQGGEQFF.

This clonotype was counted at least ten times. This sequence joins TRBV12-3 or TRBV12-4 and TRBJ1-3; D might be TRBD1 (6 bases). The CDR3 sequence is 15 residues long. V was trimmed by 6 bases and J by 2 bases, leaving 14 bases between them. DNA of the CDR3: TGTGCCAGCAGACTCCGAGGGGGGACTGGAAACACCATATATTTT. As protein: CASRLRGGTGNTIYF.

The V gene is TRBV10-2, the J gene TRBJ1-1, with TRBD1 matching 8 bases. In germline, CDR1 is WSHSY, CDR2 SAAADI. This CDR3 has 14 residues. V trimming: 4 bases; J trimming: 0 bases; junction bases outside the gene matches: 1. In DNA form, the CDR3 reads TGCGCCAGCAGTGTGGACAGGGTGAACACTGAAGCTTTCTTT. It is translated as CASSVDRVNTEAFF.